This T cell receptor (beta chain) was obtained from a study of T-cell reconstitution after alpha-beta-depleted transplantation in children. Whole-study findings and limits: After transplant, at about two months, alpha-beta T cells were reportedly derived from several hundred expanded graft clones. Elevated TCRbeta diversity at day 60 was traced, in some patients, to surviving recipient T cells and thymic progenitors.

Researchers prepared the TCRbeta library using unique molecular identifiers, the study reports. TCRdb processed the PCR reads anew with MiXCR; each CDR3 protein has one entry. The sample has roughly 200,000 distinct CDR3 sequences, 11% seen once; the top ten hold approximately 30%. CDR3 size: 14 residues. Looked up from germline, CDR1 is SGHTA and CDR2 is FQGNSA. Between the trimmed V and J ends, which lost 5 bases and 5 bases, there was a span of 16 bases. This clonotype was observed many times. What it recognizes is unknown. Sequenced here: PBMCs, sampled before TCRalphabeta/CD19-depleted stem cell transplant. The genes are TRBV7-2 and TRBJ2-7; a possible D gene is TRBD2 (6 bases). This clonotype was obtained from a child younger than two with acute myeloid leukemia, due to receive a stem cell transplant. The CDR3, as DNA: TGTGCCAGCAGCCGGGGACTTCGGATTAACGAGCAGTACTTC. It encodes CASSRGLRINEQYF.